Included here is one TCR beta chain sequence, with context. Trimming shortened V by 3 bases and J by 3 bases, and 8 bases separated the two germline ends. This CDR3 spans 14 amino acids. CDR1 KGHSH and CDR2 LQKENI come from the germline V gene. This record comes from a study of blood T cell repertoires in COVID-19. Across the whole study: The analysed material was cDNA or gDNA that came from T cells, B-cell-depleted T cells, or PBMCs.

Assay used: immunoSEQ multiplex PCR; TCRdb lists only in-frame clones, some missing. This sample has roughly 250,000 clones; 70% to 90% occur once, and the top ten carry approximately 2%. This study enrolled people aged about 18 to 95 from about 24 US geographic areas. The study assigned cohorts using participant-reported clinical history. This receptor was identified in a woman aged 50 to 60 who had recovered from COVID-19. This chain connects TRBV18 to TRBJ2-2; no firm D call. The material sequenced was PBMCs or T cells enriched from blood (not recorded which). CDR3 residues: CASSPSVDTGELFF. CDR3 bases: TGTGCCAGCTCACCCAGCGTGGACACCGGGGAGCTGTTTTTT.